This T cell receptor (beta chain) comes out of a study of radiotherapy plus CTLA-4 blockade in lung cancer. Note on this clone: The antigen is undetermined.

Study outcomes and limitations: Radiotherapy was combined with ipilimumab, and tumor-derived TCR clones then expanded in blood.

Repertoires were generated with immunoSEQ multiplex PCR, while TCRdb's copy carries only in-frame clones and drops some. The table lists tens of thousands of clones, over 80% of them singletons. This CDR3 comprises 16 residues. Germline values: CDR1 SGHRS, CDR2 YFSETQ. Trimming took 7 bases from V and 0 from J, leaving 19 bases between them. The sequences come from peripheral blood, collected from a patient treated with radiotherapy plus ipilimumab. The chain combines TRBV5-1 with TRBJ1-2, with D possibly TRBD1 on 5 matching bases. The origin of this receptor is a human donor with non-small cell lung cancer that progressed on radiotherapy plus ipilimumab. The CDR3 region has the DNA TGCGCCAGCGGATCGGGGGACTCATCCTCTAACTATGGCTACACCTTC. Its protein product is CASGSGDSSSNYGYTF.